One T cell receptor beta chain is described in this entry. The antigen is undetermined. These data originate in a study of cytomegalovirus exposure and HLA in healthy donors. Study-level results: Most TCR sequences were rare, but some public TCRs occurred in many donors. Among TCR beta chains, those listed as cytomegalovirus-associated numbered around 180. A previous analysis found most TCR beta V segments productive roughly 90% or roughly 30% of the time. Apparent HLA restriction characterized most CMV-associated TCR beta chains in a later analysis.

CDR1 MNHEY and CDR2 SMNVEV come from the germline V gene (reference sequence). V gave up 6 bases and J gave up 10 bases; unmatched junction bases: 10. The CDR3 runs to 15 residues. Researchers ran the PCR with 60 Vbeta and 13 Jbeta primers. Some clones are missing from TCRdb's copy, which holds only in-frame ones; the method was immunoSEQ multiplex PCR. The repertoire consists of approximately 70,000 clones, with more than 70% occurring once and the leading ten covering 9.7%. This sequence was found in a man in his forties in good health and CMV-seronegative. V usage is TRBV27 and J usage is TRBJ2-1; TRBD1 matches 12 bases. The sample comprised PBMCs. CDR3 loop: CASRGQGAGAGEQFF. The DNA of the CDR3 is TGTGCCAGCAGGGGACAGGGGGCCGGAGCGGGAGAGCAGTTCTTC.